The clone carrying this T cell receptor beta chain was seen a few times. The V gene's germline CDR1 is SQVTM and CDR2 ANQGSEA. The CDR3 has 15 amino acids. The junction had 14 bases not matched to a gene; V was cut back by 7 bases and J by 8 bases. Reverse transcribing all isolated RNA meant expressed TCRB transcripts were sequenced. Generated by immunoSEQ multiplex PCR, the TCRdb table keeps only in-frame clones and is missing some. The repertoire includes about 270,000 clones, 11% to 15% of them detected once, and around 0.03% sits in the top ten. The data derive from a study of beta chain features in type 1 diabetes.

This chain joins TRBV29-1 and TRBJ1-2; 12 nucleotides line up with TRBD1. Sequencing was done on a sample of naive CD4+ T cells from blood. The clonotype originates from a woman aged 35 to 49 in good health. In nucleotides, the CDR3 is TGCAGCGCCGACCGGGACAGGGGGCGCAACGGCGGCTACACCTTC. It specifies CSADRDRGRNGGYTF.